These 27 T cell receptor beta chains share one sample of origin, sequenced in a study of early T cells in non-severe SARS-CoV-2 infection (TCRdb year 2021). The library was prepared using 5' RACE. The instrument given in TCRdb is NextSeq 500. TCRdb reprocessed the public reads (quality trimming at Q25 with fastp, clone calling with MiXCR) and kept in-frame beta chains. Rows with one shared CDR3 protein collapse into an entry with the most common genes and DNA. The sample table lists approximately 65,000 distinct CDR3 sequences, less than 15% of them with a count of one. The ten largest clonotypes hold around 1.8% of the sample. The sample comprised whole blood. The source of these receptors is an adult who was a healthcare worker with PCR-confirmed SARS-CoV-2 infection or an uninfected control (not recorded which).

This clonotype was recorded many times. The chain carries TRBV29-1 and TRBJ2-5; the D is unclear. This CDR3 is built from 12 residues. Trimming left V 5 bases short and J 0 bases short, with 7 bases between. CDR1 is SQVTM, CDR2 ANQGSEA, per germline. The CDR3 nucleotides are TGCAGCGTTTCCAGAGACCAAGAGACCCAGTACTTC. Translation: CSVSRDQETQYF.

J is TRBJ1-1 and V is TRBV21-1; the table's D call of TRBD1 was not tested on the DNA. TRBV21-1 is designated a pseudogene. The CDR3 has 17 amino acids. CDR3 nucleotides: TGTGCCAGCAGCAAAAGGTCCAGGGGGTGCCGGGGCACTGAAGCTTTCTTT. This sequence encodes CASSKRSRGCRGTEAFF.

The chain combines TRBV7-6 with TRBJ2-7, with 8 bases aligning to TRBD2. Germline V gives CDR1 SGHVS, CDR2 FNYEAQ. V dropped 4 bases and J dropped 0; count of bases not matched to a gene: 5. The CDR3 is made up of 15 amino acids. The DNA of the CDR3 is TGTGCCAGCAGCTACCGGACTAGCCCCTCCTACGAGCAGTACTTC. Protein product: CASSYRTSPSYEQYF.

The rearrangement joins TRBV12-3 or TRBV12-4 to TRBJ2-7; D might be TRBD2 (5 bases). The CDR3 loop spans 13 amino acids. The germline V and J ends were trimmed by 5 bases and 4 bases, with 12 bases remaining between them. The chain's CDR3 is CASSLSGVYEQYF. Here the CDR3 DNA reads TGTGCCAGCAGTCTTTCCGGGGTGTACGAGCAGTACTTC.

This clonotype was recorded many times. The J gene is TRBJ1-2, the V gene TRBV12-3 or TRBV12-4, with 7 bases aligning to TRBD1. Trimming cost V 5 bases and J 8 bases; bases outside gene matches: 5. The CDR3 is 12 amino acids. The CDR3 coding sequence is TGTGCCAGCAGTGCAACAGGGGTGGGCTACACCTTC. Protein: CASSATGVGYTF.

Only a few counts were recorded for this clonotype. This chain links TRBV20-1 with TRBJ2-4; possibly TRBD1 for D (5 bases). Germline values: CDR1 DFQATT, CDR2 SNEGSKA (reference sequence). The CDR3 consists of 15 residues. The germline V and J ends were trimmed by 6 bases and 6 bases, with 21 bases remaining between them. This CDR3 is CSAETRVEPRNIQYF. The CDR3 DNA reads as TGCAGTGCCGAAACCAGGGTGGAACCAAGAAACATTCAGTACTTC.

This clonotype was detected only a few times. This chain uses TRBV7-8 with TRBJ2-5, with TRBD1 identical over 7 bases. J gave up 3 bases and V 8 bases, and 9 bases lay outside the gene matches. Germline CDR1 SGHVS, CDR2 FQNEAQ. This CDR3 comprises 14 residues. The CDR3 DNA reads TGTGCCAGCCGAAAGAGGGGGCTGAAAGAGACCCAGTACTTC. Encoded protein: CASRKRGLKETQYF.

A few counts support this clonotype. CDR3 DNA: TGTGCCAGCAGCGCGCAAGGACAACGCAATCAGCCCCAGCATTTT. Protein: CASSAQGQRNQPQHF. This chain connects TRBV7-8 to TRBJ1-5, with D maybe TRBD1 (5 bases). From germline, CDR1 is SGHVS and CDR2 FQNEAQ. The CDR3 is made up of 15 amino acids. V dropped 5 bases and J dropped 2 bases, with 13 bases sitting between them.

Note on this clonotype: At one of its ends the junction is not consistent with the germline gene, which may arise from a read error. The rearrangement links TRBV7-9 to TRBJ2-1; 7 bases agree with TRBD1. The germline V gene encodes CDR1 SEHNR and CDR2 FQNEAQ (reference sequence). The CDR3 covers 11 residues. CDR3 residues: CASSPAKGANF. CDR3 nucleotides: TGTGCCAGCAGCCCAGCTAAGGGGGCTAACTTC.

This sequence joins TRBV14 and TRBJ1-1; D is unclear. V lost 4 bases and J 5 bases, leaving 14 bases between the germline ends. Germline CDR1 reads SGHDN; CDR2 reads FVKESK. CDR3 length equals 14 residues. CDR3 residues: CASSPFGGRTEAFF. The DNA for the CDR3 is TGTGCCAGCAGCCCCTTCGGCGGAAGGACTGAAGCTTTCTTT.

V usage is TRBV10-1 and J usage is TRBJ1-1; perhaps TRBD1 as D (5 bases). Germline loops: CDR1 WNHNN, CDR2 SYGVQD (reference sequence). The V end was cut by 8 bases, the J end by 0 bases, with 10 bases between. The CDR3 covers 13 residues. CDR3 bases: TGCGCCAGCCGGGGCGGAATGAACACTGAAGCTTTCTTT. Its protein product is CASRGGMNTEAFF.

This clonotype was counted ten times or more. The chain is built from TRBV27 and TRBJ2-1; D may be TRBD1 (6 bases). CDR1 is MNHEY and CDR2 is SMNVEV in the germline V gene (reference sequence). V was trimmed by 5 bases and J by 1 base, leaving 18 bases between them. This CDR3 region has 17 residues. As DNA, the CDR3 is TGTGCCAGCAGTCCCGGGGCTGGGGGCGCTTCCTACAATGAGCAGTTCTTC. This codes for CASSPGAGGASYNEQFF.

The V call is TRBV3-1, the J call TRBJ1-6, with D unresolved. CDR1 and CDR2 (germline): LGHDT, YNNKEL (reference sequence). Trimming took off 4 bases at V and 7 bases at J, with 11 bases between the two ends. The CDR3 runs to 14 residues. The CDR3 loop reads CASSPPRPNSPLHF. The CDR3, as DNA: TGTGCCAGCAGCCCGCCCCGTCCGAATTCACCCCTCCACTTT.

This clonotype was picked up many times. The chain has TRBV24-1 and TRBJ2-1; 8 bases match TRBD2. Germline lookup yields CDR1 KGHDR and CDR2 SFDVKD. Losses at the gene ends were 6 bases for V and 0 bases for J; bases not matched to a gene: 0. The CDR3 has 14 residues. The CDR3, as DNA: TGTGCCACCAGTAGCGGGAGCTCCTACAATGAGCAGTTCTTC. This translates into CATSSGSSYNEQFF.

This clonotype was seen once. The chain carries TRBV18 and TRBJ2-7; a weak D match, TRBD2 (6 bases). V was trimmed by 0 bases and J by 4 bases, leaving 7 bases between them. Per germline, CDR1 KGHSH and CDR2 LQKENI. The CDR3 totals 13 residues. The CDR3 DNA sequence: TGTGCCAGCTCACCACCGGGACTGTACGAGCAGTACTTC. Its translation is CASSPPGLYEQYF.

This clonotype showed up just a few times. The chain has TRBV3-1 and TRBJ1-4; TRBD1 might be the D (5 bases). CDR1 and CDR2 (germline): LGHDT, YNNKEL (reference sequence). V was pared by 3 bases and J by 5 bases, with 10 bases between. The CDR3 contains 14 residues. CDR3 DNA sequence: TGTGCCAGCAGCCACGGGCAGGGAAATGAAAAACTGTTTTTT. As protein: CASSHGQGNEKLFF.

Many counts were recorded for this clonotype. This chain uses TRBV7-2 with TRBJ2-1, with 11 bases that match TRBD2. Trimming removed 5 bases from V and 4 bases from J; junction bases left unmatched: 4. CDR3 length equals 15 residues. Per the germline V gene, CDR1 is SGHTA and CDR2 is FQGNSA. CDR3 bases: TGTGCCAGCAGCCTTACTAGCGGGGGATACAATGAGCAGTTCTTC. Translated: CASSLTSGGYNEQFF.

The J gene is TRBJ2-5, the V gene TRBV28, with 7 bases aligning to TRBD2. With 9 bases clipped from V and 4 bases from J, the junction kept 5 bases outside the gene matches. This CDR3 spans 12 amino acids. Looked up from germline, CDR1 is MDHEN and CDR2 is SYDVKM. This chain's CDR3 is CASKTSRETQYF. In nucleotides, the CDR3 is TGTGCCAGTAAGACTAGCCGAGAGACCCAGTACTTC.

V and J are TRBV20-1 and TRBJ2-7; 12 bases fit TRBD2. J lost 3 bases, V lost 1 base, and 1 base had no gene match. The CDR3 length is 14 residues. The V gene's germline CDR1 is DFQATT and CDR2 SNEGSKA (reference sequence). CDR3 amino acids: CSARGLAGVYEQYF. The DNA for the CDR3 is TGCAGTGCTAGAGGACTAGCGGGGGTCTACGAGCAGTACTTC.

This clonotype was seen more than once but under ten times. The V and J genes are TRBV20-1 and TRBJ2-3; 11 nucleotides match TRBD2. The CDR3 consists of 15 residues. Germline CDR1 and CDR2: DFQATT and SNEGSKA (reference sequence). V trimming: 5 bases; J trimming: 2 bases; junction bases outside the gene matches: 6. CDR3 coding DNA: TGCAGTGCTTGTAGCGGGGGGGAGCTCACAGATACGCAGTATTTT. Its translation: CSACSGGELTDTQYF.

The chain employs TRBV21-1 and TRBJ2-7; the table names TRBD1, a call not compared with the DNA. TRBV21-1 is described as a pseudogene. CDR3 length: 16 amino acids. CDR3 amino acids: CASSKVGDRTGQVEDF. DNA for the CDR3: TGTGCCAGCAGCAAAGTGGGGGACCGGACGGGCCAGGTCGAGGACTTC.

This clonotype was seen ten or more times. The chain joins TRBV6-5 to TRBJ1-1; 9 bases are a match to TRBD1. Germline V gene sequence: CDR1 MNHEY, CDR2 SVGAGI. The trim removed 6 bases at V and 7 bases at J, leaving 12 bases unmatched. This CDR3 is built from 15 residues. CDR3: CASRSPGTGKGEAFF. DNA of the CDR3: TGTGCCAGCAGATCTCCCGGGACAGGGAAGGGTGAAGCTTTCTTT.

This clonotype was seen only a few times. The chain has TRBV5-1 and TRBJ2-5; unclear D gene. CDR1 is SGHRS and CDR2 is YFSETQ in the germline V gene. This CDR3 spans 13 amino acids. V was shortened by 5 bases and J by 2 bases, with 10 bases between the two germline ends. The CDR3 DNA reads as TGCGCCAGCAGACTAACTCCACAAGAGACCCAGTACTTC. Translation: CASRLTPQETQYF.

This clonotype was recorded many times. The V gene is TRBV25-1, the J gene TRBJ1-3; a possible D gene is TRBD1 (6 bases). The CDR3 runs 17 residues. The germline CDR1 and CDR2 sequences are MGHDK and SYGVNS. Deletions cut 0 bases from V and 2 bases from J, with 14 bases between. As DNA, the CDR3 is TGTGCCAGCAGTGAATATCGGGGGCGAGGAGCTGGAAACACCATATATTTT. Protein: CASSEYRGRGAGNTIYF.

This chain uses TRBV5-1 with TRBJ2-7; TRBD1 agrees at 7 bases. The V gene end was trimmed by 0 bases and the J gene end by 3 bases; junction bases not matched to a gene: 6. Germline assignment: CDR1 SGHRS and CDR2 YFSETQ. The CDR3 sequence is 15 residues long. CDR3 sequence (DNA): TGCGCCAGCAGCTTGGGTGGACAGGTGCACTACGAGCAGTACTTC. It codes for CASSLGGQVHYEQYF.

V gene TRBV5-1 combines with J gene TRBJ2-2, with 7 positions matching TRBD2. The germline V gene encodes CDR1 SGHRS and CDR2 YFSETQ. J was trimmed by 1 base and V by 1 base; bases with no gene match: 1. This CDR3 is built from 15 residues. DNA for the CDR3: TGCGCCAGCAGCTTGTCTAGCGGGAACACCGGGGAGCTGTTTTTT. The encoded protein is CASSLSSGNTGELFF.

This clonotype has ten or more counts. The genes are TRBV7-9 and TRBJ2-4; 9 nucleotides match TRBD1. The CDR3 is 16 amino acids. J lost 6 bases, V lost 3 bases, and 9 bases had no gene match. Germline V gives CDR1 SEHNR, CDR2 FQNEAQ (reference sequence). The CDR3 loop is CASSFAYRGQRNIQYF. In nucleotides, the CDR3 is TGTGCCAGCAGCTTCGCCTACAGGGGGCAGAGAAACATTCAGTACTTC.